This paragraph covers one T cell receptor (beta chain) sequence. The ends were cut back, 2 bases at V and 0 bases at J, with 9 bases in the middle. Per germline, CDR1 SGHTA and CDR2 FQGTGA. The CDR3 sequence is 15 residues long. These data are taken from a study of blood T cell repertoires in COVID-19. As for the study in general: Sites across the United States, Italy and Spain contributed samples from acute and convalescent COVID-19. From T cells, B-cell-depleted T cells, or PBMCs came the material, which was cDNA or gDNA.

Libraries were prepared by immunoSEQ multiplex PCR; TCRdb keeps only in-frame clonotypes and omits some of them. The repertoire holds 110,000 or so clones, with approximately 81% as singletons. The rearrangement uses TRBV7-3 and TRBJ2-3; D gene ambiguous. Sequenced material: peripheral blood. The clonotype was recovered from a middle-aged man with acute or convalescent COVID-19. The CDR3 DNA is TGTGCCAGCAGCTTAGACGGGTTAAGCACAGATACGCAGTATTTT. Its translation is CASSLDGLSTDTQYF.